One and the same sample provided the 12 T cell receptor beta chains below, sequenced in a study of blood T cell repertoires in COVID-19. TCRdb keeps only in-frame clones here, not all; method: immunoSEQ multiplex PCR. This sample has under 130,000 clones, with roughly 90% found just once. Material for sequencing was peripheral blood. The receptors here all came from a human donor in a cohort sampled during active COVID-19.

The chain uses TRBV6-5 and TRBJ2-7; the D is unclear. V was clipped by 5 bases and J by 4 bases, with 12 bases between them. The CDR3 has 13 amino acids. The germline CDR1 and CDR2 sequences are MNHEY and SVGAGI. Here the CDR3 reads CASSPAPRYEQYF. CDR3 DNA sequence: TGTGCCAGCAGTCCCGCGCCCCGGTACGAGCAGTACTTC.

The chain is built from TRBV27 and TRBJ2-1; maybe TRBD2 (5 bases). Germline loops: CDR1 MNHEY, CDR2 SMNVEV (reference sequence). Between the trimmed V and J ends, which lost 2 bases and 2 bases, there was a span of 7 bases. The CDR3 loop spans 14 amino acids. The CDR3 DNA is TGTGCCAGCAGTTTAAGCGGACCCTACAATGAGCAGTTCTTC. Translated: CASSLSGPYNEQFF.

The chain is built from TRBV24-1 and TRBJ1-1; unclear D gene. Germline V gene data show CDR1 as KGHDR and CDR2 as SFDVKD. V was cut by 3 bases and J by 1 base, with 5 bases left in between. This CDR3 region has 13 residues. CDR3 residues: CATSDNKNTEAFF. The CDR3 DNA reads TGTGCCACCAGTGATAACAAGAACACTGAAGCTTTCTTT.

The gene calls are TRBV5-4 and TRBJ1-1; 8 bases agree with TRBD1. Germline CDR1 SGHNT, CDR2 YYREEE (reference sequence). The junction had 9 bases not matched to a gene; V was cut back by 4 bases and J by 4 bases. The CDR3 extends over 15 amino acids. The CDR3 DNA reads TGTGCCAGCAGCAGAGAGGACAGGGCGGGCACTGAAGCTTTCTTT. It specifies CASSREDRAGTEAFF.

The chain is built from TRBV19 and TRBJ1-2, with D perhaps TRBD1 (6 bases). Germline V lookup: CDR1 LNHDA, CDR2 SQIVND (reference sequence). The V end lost 3 bases, the J end lost 8 bases, and 13 bases lay between the germline ends. CDR3 size: 13 residues. CDR3 region: CASSMGAAFGYTF. In nucleotides, the CDR3 is TGTGCCAGTAGTATGGGGGCGGCGTTCGGCTACACCTTC.

The chain carries TRBV28 and TRBJ1-4; 10 bases are a match to TRBD1. Germline CDR1 reads MDHEN; CDR2 reads SYDVKM. The CDR3 length is 16 residues. J was trimmed by 7 bases and V by 4 bases; bases with no gene match: 9. Written as DNA, the CDR3 is TGTGCCAGCAGTTCACCCCGACAGGGGGCGGTTGAAAAACTGTTTTTT. This encodes CASSSPRQGAVEKLFF.

This clone has a single count. The V gene is TRBV4-1, the J gene TRBJ1-2; D ambiguous. Trimming stripped 1 base from V and 9 bases from J, with 15 bases between. Germline V gives CDR1 MGHRA, CDR2 YSYEKL. The CDR3 extends over 14 amino acids. The CDR3 DNA is TGCGCCAGCAGCCAAGCCCCGCGCCCCGAAAGCTACACCTTC. Translated, it gives CASSQAPRPESYTF.

The chain links TRBV27 to TRBJ1-2, with 8 bases that match TRBD1. This CDR3 is built from 17 residues. CDR1 MNHEY and CDR2 SMNVEV come from the germline V gene (reference sequence). With V trimmed by 8 bases and J by 5 bases, 19 bases remained unmatched. The chain's CDR3 is CASANGGQGPTFYGYTF. The CDR3 nucleotides are TGTGCCAGCGCGAACGGAGGACAGGGCCCTACTTTTTATGGCTACACCTTC.

The chain's CDR3 is CASSVTLAEPYNEQFF. In nucleotides, the CDR3 is TGCGCCAGCAGCGTTACCCTAGCGGAGCCCTACAATGAGCAGTTCTTC. The V gene is TRBV5-1, the J gene TRBJ2-1, with 7 positions matching TRBD2. The CDR3 has 16 residues. CDR1 is SGHRS and CDR2 is YFSETQ in the germline V gene. J lost 2 bases, V lost 4 bases, and 9 bases had no gene match.

The chain combines TRBV7-8 with TRBJ2-1; D uncertain. CDR3 length equals 14 residues. Trimming shortened V by 5 bases and J by 2 bases, and 10 bases separated the two germline ends. From germline, CDR1 is SGHVS and CDR2 FQNEAQ. CDR3 sequence (DNA): TGTGCCAGCAGCCTTAGCCCGACCTACAATGAGCAGTTCTTC. Translation gives CASSLSPTYNEQFF.

The chain joins TRBV28 to TRBJ2-5; TRBD1 agrees at 8 bases. The length of the CDR3 is 13 residues. Germline assignment: CDR1 MDHEN and CDR2 SYDVKM. With V trimmed by 9 bases and J by 5 bases, 8 bases remained unmatched. The CDR3 bases are TGTGCCAGTCTGACAGGGGCGACGGAGACCCAGTACTTC. This encodes CASLTGATETQYF.

The chain is built from TRBV6-5 and TRBJ1-1; TRBD1 aligns across 9 bases. V dropped 6 bases and J dropped 4; count of bases not matched to a gene: 6. Germline assignment: CDR1 MNHEY and CDR2 SVGAGI. The CDR3 sequence is 14 residues long. CDR3 in amino acids: CASSWTGVATEAFF. The CDR3 nucleotides read TGTGCCAGCAGCTGGACAGGGGTGGCCACTGAAGCTTTCTTT.